The rows below give T cell receptor beta chains drawn from one sample of a study of regulatory and conventional T cells in RAG deficiency. This table comes from immunoSEQ multiplex PCR, and its TCRdb copy is limited to in-frame clones, with some not included. The table includes about 7,800 clones, around 81% detected once. These data were also reused for a study on regulatory T cells.

Sequencing was carried out using CD8+ T cells sorted from blood. Receptor source: a human donor in good health. Both conserved end residues are part of each CDR3. D genes are given only for firm matches. Not every row has a clone size; where given, it reads once, few, many or a size class.

d_call	clone_size	v_call	j_call	cdr3_nt	cdr3_aa
-	-	TRBV19	TRBJ2-1	TGTGCCAGTAGTATAGGCAGCCCCTACAATGAGCAGTTCTTC	CASSIGSPYNEQFF
TRBD1	-	TRBV5-1	TRBJ2-1	TGCGCCAGCAGCTTGGGACAGGGGGTAGGCAATGAGCAGTTCTTC	CASSLGQGVGNEQFF
-	-	TRBV27	TRBJ2-1	TGTGCCAGCAGTTTCCTACCCATGGGGTCCAATGAGCAGTTCTTC	CASSFLPMGSNEQFF
-	-	TRBV7-8	TRBJ2-3	TGTGCCAGCAGCTTAGTTGGCACAGATACGCAGTATTTT	CASSLVGTDTQYF
-	few	TRBV7-9	TRBJ1-2	TGTGCCAGCAGCTGGGAGGGCGCAGGTTATGGCTACACCTTC	CASSWEGAGYGYTF
-	medium-sized	TRBV30	TRBJ1-5	TGTGCCTGGAGTTTCGGGGGTTTTGGTCAGCCCCAGCATTTT	CAWSFGGFGQPQHF
-	-	TRBV19	TRBJ1-5	TGTGCCAGTACCTGGGGGGAGGGCAATCAGCCCCAGCATTTT	CASTWGEGNQPQHF
TRBD1	-	TRBV5-5	TRBJ2-7	TGTGCCAGCAGCTCGACAGGGGAAGAGCAGTACTTC	CASSSTGEEQYF
TRBD1	-	TRBV19	TRBJ2-7	TGTGCCAGTAGTCCGACAGGGGGCTCCTACGAGCAGTACTTC	CASSPTGGSYEQYF
-	-	TRBV9	TRBJ1-5	TGTGCCAGCAGCGTGGGTTCGGGAGGTCAGCCCCAGCATTTT	CASSVGSGGQPQHF
-	-	TRBV5-1	TRBJ1-1	TGCGCCAGCAGCTCCAGGGGTATGAACACTGAAGCTTTCTTT	CASSSRGMNTEAFF
TRBD1	-	TRBV15	TRBJ2-1	TGTGCCACCAGCAGAGAAGTACAGGGGGTTGAGCAGTTCTTC	CATSREVQGVEQFF
TRBD1	-	TRBV5-1	TRBJ1-1	TGCGCCAGCAGCTTGGACAGGGGTGGAAAAGCTTTCTTT	CASSLDRGGKAFF
TRBD1	-	TRBV28	TRBJ1-5	TGTGCCAGCAGCCTCACAGGGGCGACTCAGCCCCAGCATTTT	CASSLTGATQPQHF
TRBD1	-	TRBV11-1	TRBJ2-7	TGTGCCAGCAGCGCCGGGACAGGGGCCTACGAGCAGTACTTC	CASSAGTGAYEQYF
-	-	TRBV5-6	TRBJ1-1	TGTGCCAGCAGCTTGCTGGCAGTTGAAGCTTTCTTT	CASSLLAVEAFF
TRBD1	-	TRBV25-1	TRBJ2-2	TGTGCCAGCAGCAGGGGGACCGGGGAGCTGTTTTTT	CASSRGTGELFF
TRBD2	-	TRBV28	TRBJ2-1	TGTGCCAGCAGTTTGACTAGCGGGAGTCGGGATGAGCAGTTCTTC	CASSLTSGSRDEQFF
TRBD2	-	TRBV2	TRBJ2-7	TGTGCCAGCAGCTTAGCGGGAGTGTTGGGCGAGCAGTACTTC	CASSLAGVLGEQYF
-	few	TRBV4-1	TRBJ2-5	TGCGCCAGCAGCCTCCCCGGCAACCTAGCAGAGACCCAGTACTTC	CASSLPGNLAETQYF
-	-	TRBV15	TRBJ2-7	TGTGCCACCAGCAGAGATCGCCGCCAGGGAGGTTACGAGCAGTACTTC	CATSRDRRQGGYEQYF
-	-	TRBV7-6	TRBJ1-3	TGTGCCAGCAGCTTTGAAGGGAACTCTGGAAACACCATATATTTT	CASSFEGNSGNTIYF
TRBD2	-	TRBV7-6	TRBJ2-3	TGTGCCAGCAGCTTAAGACTAGCGGGGAGCACAGATACGCAGTATTTT	CASSLRLAGSTDTQYF
-	-	TRBV7-2	TRBJ1-1	TGTGCCAGCAGCTTAGCATTCCGTTGGGGCACTGAAGCTTTCTTT	CASSLAFRWGTEAFF
-	few	TRBV5-5	TRBJ1-2	TGTGCCAGCAGCTTCGACGTAGTCTCTCGTGGCTACACCTTC	CASSFDVVSRGYTF
-	-	TRBV11-2	TRBJ1-2	TGTGCCAGCAGCTTATCCTCTCAGGGTTTCGGTGGCTACACCTTC	CASSLSSQGFGGYTF
TRBD2	-	TRBV10-3	TRBJ2-1	TGTGCCGCATCCGGGACTAGCGGGAGTTTTGGCGATGAGCAGTTCTTC	CAASGTSGSFGDEQFF
-	-	TRBV19	TRBJ2-3	TGTGCCAGTACAGGACAGAGCACAGATACGCAGTATTTT	CASTGQSTDTQYF
TRBD1	few	TRBV6-1	TRBJ1-5	TGTGCCAGCAGTTCGGACAGGGAGTATCAGCCCCAGCATTTT	CASSSDREYQPQHF
TRBD1	-	TRBV7-9	TRBJ1-4	TGTGCCAGCAGCAAGACAGGGGGCGGAAGGAGGAATGAAAAACTGTTTTTT	CASSKTGGGRRNEKLFF
-	large	TRBV6-5	TRBJ2-7	TGTGCCAGCAGGATCGGCGGGGGCGGGGACGAGCAGTACTTC	CASRIGGGGDEQYF
-	-	TRBV30	TRBJ2-7	TGTGCCTGGAGTGTAGGGTCCGAGCAGTACTTC	CAWSVGSEQYF